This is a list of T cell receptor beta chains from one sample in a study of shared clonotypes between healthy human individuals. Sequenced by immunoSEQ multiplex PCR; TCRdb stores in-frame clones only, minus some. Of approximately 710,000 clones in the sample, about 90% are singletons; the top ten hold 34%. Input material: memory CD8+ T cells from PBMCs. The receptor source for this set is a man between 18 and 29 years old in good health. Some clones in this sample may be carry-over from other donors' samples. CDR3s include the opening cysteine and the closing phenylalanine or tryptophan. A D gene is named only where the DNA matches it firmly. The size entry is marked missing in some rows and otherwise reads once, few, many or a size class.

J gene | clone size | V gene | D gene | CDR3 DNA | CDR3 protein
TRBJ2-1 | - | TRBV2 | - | TGTGCCAGCAGCGACCAGACTAGATACAATGAGCAGTTCTTC | CASSDQTRYNEQFF
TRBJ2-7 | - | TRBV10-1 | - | TGCGCCAGCTCCCGGGCTTCTGTATCCGAGCAGTACTTC | CASSRASVSEQYF
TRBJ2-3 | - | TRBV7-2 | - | TGTGCCAGCAGCTCCGACAGGGACTGGCATTTT | CASSSDRDWHF
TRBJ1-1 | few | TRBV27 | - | TGTGCCAGCTTCACAGGGACTGAAGCTTTCTTT | CASFTGTEAFF
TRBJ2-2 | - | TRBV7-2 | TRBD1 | TGTGCCAGCAGCTTATACAGGGGGCTGACCGGGGAGCTGTTTTTT | CASSLYRGLTGELFF
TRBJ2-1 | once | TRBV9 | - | TGTGCCAGCAGCGGAGCCCAGGGCAGTTTGAATGAGCAGTTCTTC | CASSGAQGSLNEQFF
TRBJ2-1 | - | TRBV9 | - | TGTGCCAGCAGCCAAAACCCCCGGACAGCCTCCTACAATGAGCAGTTCTTC | CASSQNPRTASYNEQFF
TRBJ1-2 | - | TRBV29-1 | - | TGCAGCGTTGAAGTAGGGAGCTGGGGCTACACCTTC | CSVEVGSWGYTF
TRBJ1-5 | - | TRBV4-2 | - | TGTGCCAGCAGCCAAGAGAGGAACAATCAGCCCCAGCATTTT | CASSQERNNQPQHF
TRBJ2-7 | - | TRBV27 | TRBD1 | TGTGCCAGCAGCCCAGGGGGATCGGTCAACGAGCAGTACTTC | CASSPGGSVNEQYF
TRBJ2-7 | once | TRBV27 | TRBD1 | TGTGCCAGCAGTTTCTCGACAGGGGGGGGAGTGGGGCAGTACTTC | CASSFSTGGGVGQYF
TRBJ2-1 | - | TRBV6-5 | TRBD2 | TGTGCCAGCAGTCGAAAGCGGGAGGACGATGAGCAGTTCTTC | CASSRKREDDEQFF
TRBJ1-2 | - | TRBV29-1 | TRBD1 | TGCAGCGTACACAGGGGAGAAGGGAATGGCTACACCTTC | CSVHRGEGNGYTF
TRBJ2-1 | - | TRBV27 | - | TGTGCCAGCAGTTTATCCCTGTACAATGAGCAGTTCTTC | CASSLSLYNEQFF
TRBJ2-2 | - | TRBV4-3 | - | TGCGCCAGCAGCCGTCTCACCGGAACCACCGGGGAGCTGTTTTTT | CASSRLTGTTGELFF
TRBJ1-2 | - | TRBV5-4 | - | TGTGCCAGCAGCGCTAGGAGGGCAGATTTTGACTATGGCTACACCTTC | CASSARRADFDYGYTF
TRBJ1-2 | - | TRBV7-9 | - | TGTGCCAGCAGCTTAGGAGGGGGAGACTATGGCTACACCTTC | CASSLGGGDYGYTF
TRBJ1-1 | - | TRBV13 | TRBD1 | TGTGCCAGCAGCCAAGGACAGGGTGTTAAGGAAGCTTTCTTT | CASSQGQGVKEAFF
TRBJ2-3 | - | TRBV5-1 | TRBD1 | TGCGCCAGCTCAAGACACCGGGACAGGGACACAGATACGCAGTATTTT | CASSRHRDRDTDTQYF
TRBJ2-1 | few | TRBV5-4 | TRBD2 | TGTGCCAGCAGCTCCCTAGCGGAGTTGGGGAATGAGCAGTTCTTC | CASSSLAELGNEQFF
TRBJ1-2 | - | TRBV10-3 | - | TGTGCCATCAGCCCACTCGGGACGTGGATTGACCCTAACTATGGCTACACCTTC | CAISPLGTWIDPNYGYTF
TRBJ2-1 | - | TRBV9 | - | TGTGCCAGCAGCGTAGTGGGAGGTCCAGGGAATGAGCAGTTCTTC | CASSVVGGPGNEQFF
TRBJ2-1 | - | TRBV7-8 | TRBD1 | TGTGCCAGCAGCCCAAAGGACAGGATAAACAATGAGCAGTTCTTC | CASSPKDRINNEQFF
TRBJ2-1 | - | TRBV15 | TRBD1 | TGTGCCACCAGCATCAACAGGGGGCTTTTCTACAATGAGCAGTTCTTC | CATSINRGLFYNEQFF
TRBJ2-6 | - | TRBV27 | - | TGTGCCAGCAGCCGTAATCTGGGTTCTGGGGCCAACGTCCTGACTTTC | CASSRNLGSGANVLTF
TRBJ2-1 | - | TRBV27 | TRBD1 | TGTGCCAGCAGTTTTCCTCCACCGGGACAGGGCTACAATGAGCAGTTCTTC | CASSFPPPGQGYNEQFF
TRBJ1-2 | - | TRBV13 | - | TGTGCCAGCAGCTTAGGTTACAGTGGCTACACCTTC | CASSLGYSGYTF